This TCR beta chain was captured by sequencing in a study of CD8+CD57+ T cells in acquired aplastic anemia. In the study overall: Recorded DNA amounts for sorted CD4+ and CD8+ cells had an average of around 3.4 ug. Healthy donors yielded some 11 million CD4+ cell reads on average.

Genomic DNA served as template for TCR beta VDJ and CDR3 profiling. TCRdb reanalysed the reads using MiXCR and keeps one entry per CDR3 protein. The table has 200,000 to 250,000 distinct CDR3 sequences, roughly 35% seen once. This clonotype was picked up a small number of times. The source material was sorted CD4+, CD8+, or CD8+CD57+ T cells (not recorded which) from PBMCs. The TCR was taken from a human donor in good health, serving as a control.

CDR3 coding DNA: TGTGCCAGCAGTTACGGGGACAGGGTAAAACTGTTTTTT. Amino acids: CASSYGDRVKLFF. The V and J genes are TRBV6-5 and TRBJ1-4; 9 nucleotides line up with TRBD1. The germline V gene has CDR1 MNHEY and CDR2 SVGAGI. This CDR3 comprises 13 residues. J was trimmed by 10 bases and V by 2 bases; bases with no gene match: 2.